This T cell receptor (beta chain) was recorded in a study of T-cell reconstitution after alpha-beta-depleted transplantation in children. The length of the CDR3 is 12 residues. CDR1 and CDR2 (germline): MNHNS, SASEGT. The V end lost 3 bases, the J end lost 5 bases, and 8 bases lay between the germline ends. Unique molecular identifiers featured in how the TCRbeta library was prepared. TCRdb passed the PCR reads through MiXCR, listing each CDR3 protein once. Of 500,000 to 600,000 distinct CDR3 sequences detected, around a third appear once; the ten largest clones hold around 2.4%. This clonotype has just a few counts.

The sequence was collected from a human donor who donated a stem cell graft to a child with aplastic anemia. This sample comprised PBMCs from the stem cell graft donor, obtained from the stem cell graft. The rearrangement uses TRBV6-1 and TRBJ2-7; D unresolved. The CDR3 loop reads CASSDIRDEQYF. The CDR3 DNA is TGTGCCAGCAGTGACATCCGGGACGAGCAGTACTTC.